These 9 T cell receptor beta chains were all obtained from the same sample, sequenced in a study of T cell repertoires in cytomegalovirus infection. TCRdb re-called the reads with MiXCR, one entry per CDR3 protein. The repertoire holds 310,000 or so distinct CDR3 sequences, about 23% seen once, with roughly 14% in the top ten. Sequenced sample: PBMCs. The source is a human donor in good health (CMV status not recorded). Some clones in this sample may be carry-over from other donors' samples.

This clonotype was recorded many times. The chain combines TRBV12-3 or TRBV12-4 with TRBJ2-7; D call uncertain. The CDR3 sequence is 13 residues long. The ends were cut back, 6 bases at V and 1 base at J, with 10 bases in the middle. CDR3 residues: CASREHGSYEQYV. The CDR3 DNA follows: TGTGCCAGCAGAGAGCACGGATCCTACGAGCAGTACGTC.

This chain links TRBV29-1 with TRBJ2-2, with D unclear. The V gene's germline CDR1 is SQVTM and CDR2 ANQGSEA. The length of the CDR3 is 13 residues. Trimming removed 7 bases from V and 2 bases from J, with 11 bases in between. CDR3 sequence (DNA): TGCAGCGGGACCTCGGATAACACCGGGGAGCTGTTTTTT. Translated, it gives CSGTSDNTGELFF.

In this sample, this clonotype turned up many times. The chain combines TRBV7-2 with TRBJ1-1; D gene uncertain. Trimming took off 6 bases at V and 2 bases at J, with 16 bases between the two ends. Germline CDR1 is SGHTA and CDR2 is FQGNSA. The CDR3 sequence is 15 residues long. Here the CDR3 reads CASRLRAVSNTEAFF. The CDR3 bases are TGTGCCAGCAGGCTAAGGGCCGTCTCCAACACTGAAGCTTTCTTT.

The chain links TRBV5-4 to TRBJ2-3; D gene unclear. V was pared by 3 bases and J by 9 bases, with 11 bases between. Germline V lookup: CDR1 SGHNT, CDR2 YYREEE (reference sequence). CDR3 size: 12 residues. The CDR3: CASSSLEETQYF. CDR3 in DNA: TGTGCCAGCAGCTCTTTAGAGGAAACGCAGTATTTT.

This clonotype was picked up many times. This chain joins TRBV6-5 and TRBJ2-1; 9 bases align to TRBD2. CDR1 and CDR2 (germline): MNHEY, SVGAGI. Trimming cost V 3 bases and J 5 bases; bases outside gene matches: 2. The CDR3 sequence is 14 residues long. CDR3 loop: CASSYSGGNNEQFF. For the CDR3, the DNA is TGTGCCAGCAGTTATAGCGGGGGAAACAATGAGCAGTTCTTC.

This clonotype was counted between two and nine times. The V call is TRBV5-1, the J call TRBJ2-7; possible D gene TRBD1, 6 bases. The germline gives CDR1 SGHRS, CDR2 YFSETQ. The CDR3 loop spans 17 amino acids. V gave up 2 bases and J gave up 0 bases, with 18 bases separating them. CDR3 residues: CASSFRPRRDTSYEQYF. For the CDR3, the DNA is TGCGCCAGCAGCTTCCGACCGCGCCGGGACACCTCCTACGAGCAGTACTTC.

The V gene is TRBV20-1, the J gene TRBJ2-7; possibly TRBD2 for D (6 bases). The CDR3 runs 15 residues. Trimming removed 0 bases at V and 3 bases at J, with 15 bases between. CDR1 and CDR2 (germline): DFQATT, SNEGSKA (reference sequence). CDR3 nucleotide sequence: TGCAGTGCTAGAGACCCTTATGGGGGAGGCTACGAGCAGTACTTC. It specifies CSARDPYGGGYEQYF.

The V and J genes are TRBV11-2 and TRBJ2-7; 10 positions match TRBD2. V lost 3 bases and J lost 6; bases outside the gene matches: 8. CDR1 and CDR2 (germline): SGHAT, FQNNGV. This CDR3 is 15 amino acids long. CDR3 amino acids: CASSLGLASPLEQYF. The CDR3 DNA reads TGTGCCAGCAGCTTGGGACTAGCGAGCCCTCTCGAGCAGTACTTC.

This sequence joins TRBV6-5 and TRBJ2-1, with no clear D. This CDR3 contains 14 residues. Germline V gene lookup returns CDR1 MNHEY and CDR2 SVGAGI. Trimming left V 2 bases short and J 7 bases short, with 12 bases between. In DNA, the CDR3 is TGTGCCAGCAGTTACGGGCTAGTCGGGAATGAGCAGTTCTTC. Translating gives CASSYGLVGNEQFF.